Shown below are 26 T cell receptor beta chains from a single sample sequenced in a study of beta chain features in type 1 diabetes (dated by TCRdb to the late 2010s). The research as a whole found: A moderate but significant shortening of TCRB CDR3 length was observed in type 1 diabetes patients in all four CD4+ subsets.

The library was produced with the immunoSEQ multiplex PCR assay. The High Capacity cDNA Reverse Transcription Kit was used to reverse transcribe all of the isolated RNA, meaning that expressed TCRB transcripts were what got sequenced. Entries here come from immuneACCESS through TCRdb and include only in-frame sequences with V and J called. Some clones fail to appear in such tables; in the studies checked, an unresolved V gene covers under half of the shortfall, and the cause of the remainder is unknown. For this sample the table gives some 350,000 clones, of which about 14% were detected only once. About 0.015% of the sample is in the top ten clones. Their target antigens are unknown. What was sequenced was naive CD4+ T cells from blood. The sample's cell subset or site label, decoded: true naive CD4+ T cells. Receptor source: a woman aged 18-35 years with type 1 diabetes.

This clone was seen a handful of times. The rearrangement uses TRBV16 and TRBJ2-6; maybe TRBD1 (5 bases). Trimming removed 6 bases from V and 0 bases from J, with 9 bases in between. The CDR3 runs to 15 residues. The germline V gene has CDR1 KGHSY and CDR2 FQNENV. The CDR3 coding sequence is TGTGCCAGCAGTCAAAGGGGCTCTGGGGCCAACGTCCTGACTTTC. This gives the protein CASSQRGSGANVLTF.

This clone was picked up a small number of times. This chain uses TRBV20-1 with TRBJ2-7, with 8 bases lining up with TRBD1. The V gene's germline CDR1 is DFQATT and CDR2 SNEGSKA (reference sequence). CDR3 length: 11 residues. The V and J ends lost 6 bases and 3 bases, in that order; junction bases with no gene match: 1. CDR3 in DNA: TGCAGTGCGACAGGGGACTACGAGCAGTACTTC. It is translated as CSATGDYEQYF.

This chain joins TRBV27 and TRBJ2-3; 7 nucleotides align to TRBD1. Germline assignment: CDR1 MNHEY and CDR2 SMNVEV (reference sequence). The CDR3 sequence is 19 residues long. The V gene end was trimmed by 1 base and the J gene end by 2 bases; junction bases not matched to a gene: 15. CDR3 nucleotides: TGTGCCAGCAGTTTATTAGCCATCGGGACAGCCCCTAACACAGATACGCAGTATTTT. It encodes CASSLLAIGTAPNTDTQYF.

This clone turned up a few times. In DNA form, the CDR3 reads TGTGCCATCAGAGTAGCGGGAGACGGCTACAATGAGCAGTTCTTC. The encoded protein is CAIRVAGDGYNEQFF. The chain combines TRBV10-3 with TRBJ2-1, with 9 nucleotides matching TRBD2. This CDR3 is 15 amino acids long. V lost 6 bases and J lost 3; bases outside the gene matches: 6. Germline CDR1 reads ENHRY; CDR2 reads SYGVKD.

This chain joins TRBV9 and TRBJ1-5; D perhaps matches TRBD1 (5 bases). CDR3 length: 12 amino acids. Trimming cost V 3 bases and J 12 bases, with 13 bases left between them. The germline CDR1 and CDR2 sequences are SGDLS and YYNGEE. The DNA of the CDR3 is TGTGCCAGCAGCGGGGGGGACGGGATCCAGCATTTT. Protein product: CASSGGDGIQHF.

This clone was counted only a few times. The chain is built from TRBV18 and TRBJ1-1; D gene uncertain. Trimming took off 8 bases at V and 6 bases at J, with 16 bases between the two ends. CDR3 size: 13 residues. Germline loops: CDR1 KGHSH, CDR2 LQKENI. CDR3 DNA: TGTGCCAGCGGATCGACGGTTGAGGCTGAAGCTTTCTTT. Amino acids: CASGSTVEAEAFF.

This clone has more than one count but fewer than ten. The CDR3 sequence is CASSSTRGFEETQYF. Written as DNA, the CDR3 is TGTGCCAGCAGCTCCACCCGGGGATTTGAAGAGACCCAGTACTTC. The J gene is TRBJ2-5, the V gene TRBV7-9; a weak D match, TRBD2 (5 bases). The V gene lost 4 bases and the J gene lost 3 bases, with 15 bases spanning the gap. This CDR3 contains 15 residues. CDR1 and CDR2 (germline): SEHNR, FQNEAQ (reference sequence).

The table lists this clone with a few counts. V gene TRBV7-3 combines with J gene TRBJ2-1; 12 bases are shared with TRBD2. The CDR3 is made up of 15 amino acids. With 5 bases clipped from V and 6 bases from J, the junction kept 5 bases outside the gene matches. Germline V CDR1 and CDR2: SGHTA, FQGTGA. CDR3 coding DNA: TGTGCCAGCAGCCCGCAGGGACTAGCGGGCAATGAGCAGTTCTTC. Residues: CASSPQGLAGNEQFF.

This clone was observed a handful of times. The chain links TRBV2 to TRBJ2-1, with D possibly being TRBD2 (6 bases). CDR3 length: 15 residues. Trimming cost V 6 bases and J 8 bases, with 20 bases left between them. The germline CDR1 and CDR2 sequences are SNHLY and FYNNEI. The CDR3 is CASSFRRTMIDEQFF. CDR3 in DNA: TGTGCCAGCAGCTTTAGGCGGACTATGATCGATGAGCAGTTCTTC.

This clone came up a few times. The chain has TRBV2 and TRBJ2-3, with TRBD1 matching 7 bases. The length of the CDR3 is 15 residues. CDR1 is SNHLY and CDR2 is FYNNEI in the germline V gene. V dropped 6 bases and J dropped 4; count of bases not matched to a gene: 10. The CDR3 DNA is TGTGCCAGCAGGCCCCGGACAGGTGGCTCAGATACGCAGTATTTT. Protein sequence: CASRPRTGGSDTQYF.

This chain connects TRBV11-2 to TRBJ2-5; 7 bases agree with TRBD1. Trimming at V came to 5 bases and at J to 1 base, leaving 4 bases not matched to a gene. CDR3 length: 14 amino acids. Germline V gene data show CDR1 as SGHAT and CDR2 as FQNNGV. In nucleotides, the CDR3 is TGTGCCAGCAGCCTCCGACAGGGCCAAGAGACCCAGTACTTC. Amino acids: CASSLRQGQETQYF.

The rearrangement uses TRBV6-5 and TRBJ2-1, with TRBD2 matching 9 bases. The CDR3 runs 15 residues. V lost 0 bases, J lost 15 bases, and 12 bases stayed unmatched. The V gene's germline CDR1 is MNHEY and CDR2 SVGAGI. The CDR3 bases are TGTGCCAGCAGTTACTCGAGGCCTTCGGCGGGAGGGGGGTTCTTC. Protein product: CASSYSRPSAGGGFF.

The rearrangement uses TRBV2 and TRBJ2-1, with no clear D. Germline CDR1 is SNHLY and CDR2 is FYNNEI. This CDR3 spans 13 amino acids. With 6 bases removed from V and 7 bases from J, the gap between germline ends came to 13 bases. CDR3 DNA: TGTGCCAGCAGGGCCCTTCCCCCGAATGAGCAGTTCTTC. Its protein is CASRALPPNEQFF.

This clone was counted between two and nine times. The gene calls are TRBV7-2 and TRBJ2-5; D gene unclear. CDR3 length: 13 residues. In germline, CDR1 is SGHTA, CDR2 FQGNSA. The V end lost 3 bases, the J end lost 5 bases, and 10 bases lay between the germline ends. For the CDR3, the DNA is TGTGCCAGCAGCTTTTTCGTTTCGGAGACCCAGTACTTC. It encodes CASSFFVSETQYF.

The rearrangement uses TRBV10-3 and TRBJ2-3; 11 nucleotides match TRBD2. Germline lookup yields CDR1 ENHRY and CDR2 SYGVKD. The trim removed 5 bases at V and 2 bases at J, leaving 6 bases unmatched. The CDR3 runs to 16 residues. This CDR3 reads CAISLGLADYTDTQYF. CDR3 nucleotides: TGTGCCATCAGTCTGGGACTAGCGGACTACACAGATACGCAGTATTTT.

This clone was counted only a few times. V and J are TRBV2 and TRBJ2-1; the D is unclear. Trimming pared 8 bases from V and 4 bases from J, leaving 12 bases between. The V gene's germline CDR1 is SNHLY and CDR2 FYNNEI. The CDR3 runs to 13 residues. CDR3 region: CASVLELYNEQFF. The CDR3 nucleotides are TGTGCCAGCGTTCTAGAGTTGTACAATGAGCAGTTCTTC.

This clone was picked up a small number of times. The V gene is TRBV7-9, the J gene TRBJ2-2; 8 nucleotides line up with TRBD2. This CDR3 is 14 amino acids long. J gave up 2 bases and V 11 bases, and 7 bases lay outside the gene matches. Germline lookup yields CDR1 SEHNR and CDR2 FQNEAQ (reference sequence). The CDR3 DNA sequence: TGTGCCGAGGGGAGCGGGAGTAACACCGGGGAGCTGTTTTTT. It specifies CAEGSGSNTGELFF. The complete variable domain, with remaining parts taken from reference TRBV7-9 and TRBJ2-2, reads DTGVSQNPRHKITKRGQNVTFRCDPISEHNRLYWYRQTLGQGPEFLTYFQNEAQLEKSRLLSDRFSAERPKGSFSTLEIQRTEQGDSAMYLCAEGSGSNTGELFFGEGSRLTVL.

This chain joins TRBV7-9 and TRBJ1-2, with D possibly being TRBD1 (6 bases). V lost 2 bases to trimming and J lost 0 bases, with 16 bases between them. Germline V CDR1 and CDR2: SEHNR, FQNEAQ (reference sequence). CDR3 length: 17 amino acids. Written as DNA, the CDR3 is TGTGCCAGCAGCTTATCGGTTGCGGACAGAGCTAACTATGGCTACACCTTC. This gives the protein CASSLSVADRANYGYTF.

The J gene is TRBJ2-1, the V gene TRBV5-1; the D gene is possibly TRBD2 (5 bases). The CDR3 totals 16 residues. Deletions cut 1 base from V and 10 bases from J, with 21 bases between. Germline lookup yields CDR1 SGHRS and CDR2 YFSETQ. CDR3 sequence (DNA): TGCGCCAGCAGCTTGAGGACTGACCCCCTGAGGAGCGAGCAGTTCTTC. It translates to CASSLRTDPLRSEQFF.

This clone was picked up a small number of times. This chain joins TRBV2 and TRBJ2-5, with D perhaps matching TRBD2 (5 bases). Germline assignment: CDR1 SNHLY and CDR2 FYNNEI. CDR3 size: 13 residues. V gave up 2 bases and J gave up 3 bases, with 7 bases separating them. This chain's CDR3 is CASSERREETQYF. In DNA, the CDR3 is TGTGCCAGCAGTGAAAGGCGGGAAGAGACCCAGTACTTC.

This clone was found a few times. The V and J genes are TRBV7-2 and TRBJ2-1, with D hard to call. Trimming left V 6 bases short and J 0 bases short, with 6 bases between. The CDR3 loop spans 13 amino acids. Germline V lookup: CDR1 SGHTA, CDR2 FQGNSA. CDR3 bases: TGTGCCAGCAGTACAGACTCCTACAATGAGCAGTTCTTC. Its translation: CASSTDSYNEQFF.

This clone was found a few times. CDR3 nucleotides: TGTGCCAGCAGCTTCGGGTGGCCTATGGACAATGAGCAGTTCTTC. It translates to CASSFGWPMDNEQFF. The V call is TRBV7-2, the J call TRBJ2-1, with D unclear. Trimming took off 3 bases at V and 5 bases at J, with 14 bases between the two ends. The CDR3 is 15 amino acids. Germline CDR1 reads SGHTA; CDR2 reads FQGNSA. Full variable domain (remainder filled in from reference TRBV7-2 and TRBJ2-1): GAGVSQSPSNKVTEKGKDVELRCDPISGHTALYWYRQSLGQGLEFLIYFQGNSAPDKSGLPSDRFSAERTGGSVSTLTIQRTQQEDSAVYLCASSFGWPMDNEQFFGPGTRLTVL.

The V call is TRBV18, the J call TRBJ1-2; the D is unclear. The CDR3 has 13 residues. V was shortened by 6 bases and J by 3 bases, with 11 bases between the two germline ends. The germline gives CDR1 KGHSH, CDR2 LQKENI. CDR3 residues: CASSVLGDYGYTF. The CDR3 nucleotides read TGTGCCAGCTCGGTCCTCGGGGACTATGGCTACACCTTC.

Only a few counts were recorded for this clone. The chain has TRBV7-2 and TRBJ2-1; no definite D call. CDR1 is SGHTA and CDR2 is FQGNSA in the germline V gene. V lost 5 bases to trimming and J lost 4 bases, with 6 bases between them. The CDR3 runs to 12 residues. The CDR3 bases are TGTGCCAGCAGCATCAGGTACAATGAGCAGTTCTTC. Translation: CASSIRYNEQFF. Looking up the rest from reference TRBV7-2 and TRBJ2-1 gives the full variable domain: GAGVSQSPSNKVTEKGKDVELRCDPISGHTALYWYRQSLGQGLEFLIYFQGNSAPDKSGLPSDRFSAERTGGSVSTLTIQRTQQEDSAVYLCASSIRYNEQFFGPGTRLTVL.

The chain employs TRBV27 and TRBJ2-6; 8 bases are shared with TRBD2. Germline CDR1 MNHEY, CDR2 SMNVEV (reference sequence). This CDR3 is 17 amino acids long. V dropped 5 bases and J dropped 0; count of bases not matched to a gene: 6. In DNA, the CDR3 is TGTGCCAGCAGTCCCCTGACTAGCGCCTCTGGGGCCAACGTCCTGACTTTC. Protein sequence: CASSPLTSASGANVLTF. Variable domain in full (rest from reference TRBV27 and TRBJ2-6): EAQVTQNPRYLITVTGKKLTVTCSQNMNHEYMSWYRQDPGLGLRQIYYSMNVEVTDKGDVPEGYKVSRKEKRNFPLILESPSPNQTSLYFCASSPLTSASGANVLTFGAGSRLTVL.

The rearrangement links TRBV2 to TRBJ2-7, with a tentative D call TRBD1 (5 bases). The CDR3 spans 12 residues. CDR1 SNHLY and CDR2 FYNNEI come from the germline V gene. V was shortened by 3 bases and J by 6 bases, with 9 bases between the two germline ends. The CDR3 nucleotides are TGTGCCAGCAGTGAGCAGGGTGCCGAGCAGTACGTC. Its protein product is CASSEQGAEQYV.